This TCR beta chain appears in the sequencing data of a study of T-cell reconstitution after alpha-beta-depleted transplantation in children. General study findings and limits: Several hundred expanded graft clones reportedly were the source of alpha-beta T cells about two months after transplant.

Preparing the TCRbeta library involved the use of unique molecular identifiers. TCRdb reanalysed the PCR reads using MiXCR and keeps one entry per CDR3 protein. The sample records about a million distinct CDR3 sequences, about 30% being singletons. There are a few counts of this clonotype. The target antigen is unknown. The germline V gene encodes CDR1 DFQATT and CDR2 SNEGSKA (reference sequence). J was trimmed by 5 bases and V by 0 bases; bases with no gene match: 6. The CDR3 has 14 amino acids. J is TRBJ1-1 and V is TRBV20-1; 7 nucleotides align to TRBD1. This TCR was sampled from a boy in the first two years of life who had a stem cell transplant for SCID, so the T cells may come from the graft donor. This specimen consisted of PBMCs, mostly from graft donor cells, obtained 360 days after TCRalphabeta/CD19-depleted stem cell transplant. The CDR3 DNA follows: TGCAGTGCTAGAGATCTGTCAGGGGGGACTGAAGCTTTCTTT. Protein sequence: CSARDLSGGTEAFF.